These 28 T cell receptor beta chains originate from one sample sequenced in a study of radiotherapy plus CTLA-4 blockade in lung cancer. Some clones are missing from TCRdb's copy, which holds only in-frame ones; the method was immunoSEQ multiplex PCR. The sample has tens of thousands of clones, about 76% seen once; the top ten hold about 8.5%. The input for sequencing was peripheral blood, taken from a patient treated with radiotherapy plus ipilimumab. These receptors all come from a human donor with non-small cell lung cancer who had a complete response to radiotherapy plus ipilimumab.

The CDR3 loop is CASSLTSGSGETQYF. The CDR3 nucleotides read TGTGCCAGCAGTTTGACTAGCGGGAGTGGAGAGACCCAGTACTTC. The chain has TRBV6-4 and TRBJ2-5, with 12 positions matching TRBD2. Per germline, CDR1 MRHNA and CDR2 SNTAGT. The CDR3 extends over 15 amino acids. The junction had 5 bases not matched to a gene; V was cut back by 5 bases and J by 4 bases.

V and J are TRBV19 and TRBJ1-2; 8 nucleotides align to TRBD1. Germline loops: CDR1 LNHDA, CDR2 SQIVND (reference sequence). V dropped 11 bases and J dropped 8; count of bases not matched to a gene: 7. This CDR3 is 11 amino acids long. The CDR3 DNA reads TGTGCCTCATCAGGGGGCGGGGGCTACACCTTC. It is translated as CASSGGGGYTF.

The CDR3 DNA is TGCAGCGTTCCCGCCCAAAGTAGGGGTACGGATGAGCAGTTCTTC. It is translated as CSVPAQSRGTDEQFF. J is TRBJ2-1 and V is TRBV29-1; possible D gene TRBD1, 5 bases. The germline V gene encodes CDR1 SQVTM and CDR2 ANQGSEA. Trimming took 5 bases from V and 8 from J, leaving 22 bases between them. This CDR3 comprises 15 residues.

The chain has TRBV19 and TRBJ2-2; 11 bases map to TRBD2. Per the germline V gene, CDR1 is LNHDA and CDR2 is SQIVND (reference sequence). The CDR3 spans 16 residues. V lost 6 bases, J lost 4 bases, and 7 bases stayed unmatched. CDR3: CASSRYGLAGTGELFF. The CDR3 coding sequence is TGTGCCAGTAGCCGATACGGACTAGCGGGCACCGGGGAGCTGTTTTTT.

In this sample, this clone turned up once. The V call is TRBV29-1, the J call TRBJ2-4, with 10 bases lining up with TRBD1. Germline CDR1 reads SQVTM; CDR2 reads ANQGSEA. Losses at the gene ends were 5 bases for V and 1 base for J; bases not matched to a gene: 11. CDR3 length: 17 residues. CDR3 in amino acids: CSVSGQGDLGAKNIQYF. The DNA for the CDR3 is TGCAGCGTTTCCGGACAGGGGGACCTCGGGGCCAAAAACATTCAGTACTTC.

V usage is TRBV19 and J usage is TRBJ2-4; TRBD2 is a possible D gene (6 bases). This CDR3 is 13 amino acids long. Between the trimmed V and J ends, which lost 11 bases and 3 bases, there was a span of 14 bases. The germline V gene has CDR1 LNHDA and CDR2 SQIVND (reference sequence). The CDR3 spells CAAEGSSKNIQYF. CDR3 nucleotides: TGTGCCGCGGAGGGGAGCAGCAAAAACATTCAGTACTTC.

The chain couples TRBV2 to TRBJ2-7; D is possibly TRBD2 (7 bases). Germline CDR1 reads SNHLY; CDR2 reads FYNNEI. Between the trimmed V and J ends, which lost 3 bases and 3 bases, there was a span of 12 bases. CDR3 length: 14 amino acids. The CDR3: CASSEVGGVYEQYV. The CDR3 region has the DNA TGTGCCAGCAGTGAGGTAGGGGGGGTCTACGAGCAGTACGTC.

The CDR3 loop reads CASSLPRGEGAEAFF. The CDR3 DNA reads as TGTGCCAGCAGCTTACCTCGGGGCGAGGGGGCTGAAGCTTTCTTT. V and J are TRBV7-9 and TRBJ1-1; a possible D gene is TRBD1 (6 bases). In germline, CDR1 is SEHNR, CDR2 FQNEAQ (reference sequence). V lost 2 bases, J lost 6 bases, and 16 bases lay in between. The CDR3 consists of 15 residues.

The chain's CDR3 is CASSQEGQSNQPQHF. The CDR3 DNA reads TGCGCCAGCAGCCAAGAAGGACAGAGCAATCAGCCCCAGCATTTT. The chain couples TRBV5-1 to TRBJ1-5, with D possibly being TRBD1 (6 bases). The CDR3 has 15 residues. CDR1 is SGHRS and CDR2 is YFSETQ in the germline V gene. The V end was cut by 4 bases, the J end by 1 base, with 12 bases between.

This chain links TRBV5-6 with TRBJ1-2; no reliable D call. CDR1 and CDR2 (germline): SGHDT, YYEEEE. The CDR3 spans 14 residues. Trimming removed 8 bases from V and 5 bases from J, with 19 bases in between. The CDR3 loop is CASTRGEGVYGYTF. DNA of the CDR3: TGTGCCAGTACTCGGGGTGAGGGTGTTTATGGCTACACCTTC.

The chain's CDR3 is CASSPSLAGGQDTQYF. The DNA for the CDR3 is TGCGCCAGCAGCCCTAGCCTAGCGGGGGGCCAAGATACGCAGTATTTT. The V and J genes are TRBV4-3 and TRBJ2-3, with 11 positions matching TRBD2. V dropped 4 bases and J dropped 5; count of bases not matched to a gene: 8. This CDR3 is 16 amino acids long. Germline-derived CDR1 and CDR2 are LGHNA and YSLEER.

J is TRBJ2-1 and V is TRBV5-1, with 7 bases that match TRBD2. The CDR3 consists of 16 residues. Germline CDR1 reads SGHRS; CDR2 reads YFSETQ. Unmatched junction bases numbered 9, after V lost 0 bases and J lost 6 bases. The CDR3 sequence: CASSLEAGPPFNEQFF. The CDR3 coding sequence is TGCGCCAGCAGCTTGGAAGCGGGGCCCCCCTTCAATGAGCAGTTCTTC.

For the CDR3, the DNA is TGTGCCAGCAGTTCGCTGACAGGGAGGGAGACCCAGTACTTC. This codes for CASSSLTGRETQYF. The V call is TRBV6-5, the J call TRBJ2-5; a weak D match, TRBD1 (7 bases). CDR3 length: 14 residues. V gave up 4 bases and J gave up 5 bases, with 14 bases separating them. The V gene's germline CDR1 is MNHEY and CDR2 SVGAGI.

J is TRBJ2-4 and V is TRBV5-1; D is possibly TRBD1 (6 bases). Germline V gene lookup returns CDR1 SGHRS and CDR2 YFSETQ. Trimming removed 4 bases at V and 5 bases at J, with 16 bases between. The CDR3 covers 15 residues. For the CDR3, the DNA is TGCGCCAGCAGCCTCGGACAGTTCGGGCAAAACATTCAGTACTTC. This sequence encodes CASSLGQFGQNIQYF.

The CDR3 protein is CAISAAGGNQPQHF. CDR3 DNA sequence: TGTGCCATCAGTGCGGCGGGTGGCAATCAGCCCCAGCATTTT. The chain carries TRBV10-3 and TRBJ1-5; D ambiguous. CDR1 is ENHRY, CDR2 SYGVKD, per germline. The CDR3 spans 14 residues. Trimming cost V 4 bases and J 2 bases, with 9 bases left between them.

This chain links TRBV5-1 with TRBJ2-1; 8 bases align to TRBD2. Trimming took 6 bases from V and 10 from J; bases not matched to a gene: 3. The CDR3 loop spans 11 amino acids. The germline V gene encodes CDR1 SGHRS and CDR2 YFSETQ. CDR3 residues: CASTGGAEQFF. The CDR3 DNA is TGCGCCAGCACCGGGGGGGCCGAGCAGTTCTTC.

The rearrangement links TRBV11-2 to TRBJ2-1; D ambiguous. The CDR3 loop spans 12 amino acids. Trimming removed 4 bases at V and 8 bases at J, with 9 bases between. The germline gives CDR1 SGHAT, CDR2 FQNNGV. CDR3 nucleotide sequence: TGTGCCAGCAGCTGGTCAATAGATGAGCAGTTCTTC. Its protein product is CASSWSIDEQFF.

V gene TRBV27 combines with J gene TRBJ2-3, with a weak D call TRBD2 (6 bases). The CDR3 covers 14 residues. Germline V gene sequence: CDR1 MNHEY, CDR2 SMNVEV (reference sequence). Trimming stripped 3 bases from V and 5 bases from J, with 12 bases between. In DNA, the CDR3 is TGTGCCAGCAGTTTCAGCGGGTGGGGAGATACGCAGTATTTT. This codes for CASSFSGWGDTQYF.

This chain joins TRBV27 and TRBJ2-4; possibly TRBD1 for D (5 bases). Per the germline V gene, CDR1 is MNHEY and CDR2 is SMNVEV (reference sequence). Trimming shortened V by 3 bases and J by 10 bases, and 13 bases separated the two germline ends. This CDR3 comprises 13 residues. The chain's CDR3 is CASSFQGEVIQYF. The CDR3 coding sequence is TGTGCCAGCAGTTTCCAGGGCGAAGTGATTCAGTACTTC.

The J gene is TRBJ1-4, the V gene TRBV5-1, with D possibly matching TRBD1 (6 bases). CDR1 SGHRS and CDR2 YFSETQ come from the germline V gene. There are 16 residues in the CDR3. The V and J ends lost 1 base and 7 bases respectively, with 17 bases between them. The CDR3 here is CASSLTLGGASEKLFF. In DNA, the CDR3 is TGCGCCAGCAGCTTGACATTGGGGGGGGCGAGTGAAAAACTGTTTTTT.

The gene calls are TRBV5-1 and TRBJ2-5; TRBD2 aligns across 11 bases. Germline loops: CDR1 SGHRS, CDR2 YFSETQ. The CDR3 length is 18 residues. The junction had 9 bases not matched to a gene; V was cut back by 0 bases and J by 2 bases. CDR3 bases: TGCGCCAGCAGCTTGGGAACTACTAGCGGGGGTCCTCAAGAGACCCAGTACTTC. Amino acid sequence: CASSLGTTSGGPQETQYF. Filled out from reference TRBV5-1 and TRBJ2-5, the complete variable domain reads KAGVTQTPRYLIKTRGQQVTLSCSPISGHRSVSWYQQTPGQGLQFLFEYFSETQRNKGNFPGRFSGRQFSNSRSEMNVSTLELGDSALYLCASSLGTTSGGPQETQYFGPGTRLLVL.

The chain has TRBV4-3 and TRBJ2-7, with 11 bases lining up with TRBD1. V trimming: 1 base; J trimming: 7 bases; junction bases outside the gene matches: 9. This CDR3 has 16 residues. Germline CDR1 LGHNA, CDR2 YSLEER. The CDR3 sequence: CASSQGGGQGASEQYF. The CDR3 DNA sequence: TGCGCCAGCAGCCAAGGGGGAGGACAGGGGGCTTCGGAGCAGTACTTC.

This clone was observed a few times. The chain carries TRBV5-5 and TRBJ2-3; 7 positions agree with TRBD2. Germline V lookup: CDR1 SGHKS, CDR2 YYEKEE (reference sequence). This CDR3 comprises 15 residues. The trim removed 0 bases at V and 1 base at J, leaving 2 bases unmatched. CDR3 sequence: CASSLAGGGTDTQYF. The CDR3 coding sequence is TGTGCCAGCAGCTTGGCTGGGGGGGGCACAGATACGCAGTATTTT. The full variable domain, completed using reference TRBV5-5 and TRBJ2-3, is DAGVTQSPTHLIKTRGQQVTLRCSPISGHKSVSWYQQVLGQGPQFIFQYYEKEERGRGNFPDRFSARQFPNYSSELNVNALLLGDSALYLCASSLAGGGTDTQYFGPGTRLTVL.

V usage is TRBV7-2 and J usage is TRBJ2-1, with 7 bases identical to TRBD2. The V gene's germline CDR1 is SGHTA and CDR2 FQGNSA. The J segment lost 6 bases and the V segment lost 1 base, leaving 3 bases of the junction unmatched. CDR3 length equals 14 residues. The CDR3 DNA reads TGTGCCAGCAGCTTAGGGCGGGAGATCAATGAGCAGTTCTTC. Its translation: CASSLGREINEQFF.

This clone was counted between two and nine times. The chain is built from TRBV7-2 and TRBJ1-6; 9 bases are a match to TRBD1. V lost 7 bases, J lost 7 bases, and 8 bases stayed unmatched. The germline V gene has CDR1 SGHTA and CDR2 FQGNSA. CDR3 length: 15 amino acids. The CDR3 sequence: CASKLLGTGNSPLHF. The DNA of the CDR3 is TGTGCCAGCAAGCTACTTGGGACAGGGAATTCACCCCTCCACTTT.

The chain carries TRBV20-1 and TRBJ2-5; D gene uncertain. This CDR3 has 11 residues. The ends were cut back, 4 bases at V and 5 bases at J, with 8 bases in the middle. CDR1 is DFQATT, CDR2 SNEGSKA, per germline (reference sequence). The CDR3 DNA is TGCAGTGCTAAACTGAGCGAGACCCAGTACTTC. Translating it yields CSAKLSETQYF.

The V and J genes are TRBV2 and TRBJ2-3, with a tentative D call TRBD1 (6 bases). CDR3 length: 14 amino acids. V lost 4 bases, J lost 3 bases, and 11 bases lay in between. In germline, CDR1 is SNHLY, CDR2 FYNNEI. The DNA for the CDR3 is TGTGCCAGCAGTGGGGGCAGGGGTACAGATACGCAGTATTTT. Amino acids: CASSGGRGTDTQYF.

The CDR3 reads CATRDLTTGGNNQPQHF. DNA for the CDR3: TGTGCCACCCGGGACCTGACGACAGGGGGCAACAATCAGCCCCAGCATTTT. V is TRBV15 and J is TRBJ1-5; TRBD1 matches at 10 bases. The V and J ends lost 8 bases and 3 bases, in that order; junction bases with no gene match: 13. The CDR3 contains 17 residues. Germline lookup yields CDR1 LNHNV and CDR2 YYDKDF (reference sequence).